Shown below are 3 T cell receptor beta chains from a single sample sequenced in a study of CD4 T cells in relation to SARS-CoV-2 and coronaviruses. Sequencing used immunoSEQ multiplex PCR; TCRdb keeps in-frame clones, though not all of them. Of about 35,000 clones detected, about four fifths appear once; the ten largest clones hold 5.5% to 8.5%. Antigens for these TCRs are unknown. Source material: naive CD4+ T cells from PBMCs, cultured in vitro. Stated subset: naive CD4+ T cells isolated by negative enrichment. These receptor sequences come from an adult with COVID-19.

The chain recombines TRBV28 with TRBJ1-5; D not certain. The CDR3 runs 16 residues. V was clipped by 6 bases and J by 3 bases, with 18 bases between them. Germline CDR1 is MDHEN and CDR2 is SYDVKM. CDR3 nucleotides: TGTGCCAGCAGCCCCCAGAGACGTAGTTTCAATCAGCCCCAGCATTTT. This gives the protein CASSPQRRSFNQPQHF.

The chain employs TRBV28 and TRBJ2-3; 7 bases fit TRBD2. V shed 7 bases and J 1 base; nucleotides not matched to a gene: 8. Per germline, CDR1 MDHEN and CDR2 SYDVKM. CDR3 size: 15 residues. The CDR3 region is CASTESGTRTDTQYF. CDR3 coding DNA: TGTGCCAGCACAGAAAGCGGGACTCGCACAGATACGCAGTATTTT.

The V and J genes are TRBV27 and TRBJ2-7; D uncertain. The CDR3 has 16 residues. Germline lookup yields CDR1 MNHEY and CDR2 SMNVEV (reference sequence). Trimming stripped 7 bases from V and 4 bases from J, with 23 bases between. The CDR3 coding sequence is TGTGCCAGCATGGGGTCTAATGCGGCAGGAGCTTACGAGCAGTACTTC. Protein: CASMGSNAAGAYEQYF.